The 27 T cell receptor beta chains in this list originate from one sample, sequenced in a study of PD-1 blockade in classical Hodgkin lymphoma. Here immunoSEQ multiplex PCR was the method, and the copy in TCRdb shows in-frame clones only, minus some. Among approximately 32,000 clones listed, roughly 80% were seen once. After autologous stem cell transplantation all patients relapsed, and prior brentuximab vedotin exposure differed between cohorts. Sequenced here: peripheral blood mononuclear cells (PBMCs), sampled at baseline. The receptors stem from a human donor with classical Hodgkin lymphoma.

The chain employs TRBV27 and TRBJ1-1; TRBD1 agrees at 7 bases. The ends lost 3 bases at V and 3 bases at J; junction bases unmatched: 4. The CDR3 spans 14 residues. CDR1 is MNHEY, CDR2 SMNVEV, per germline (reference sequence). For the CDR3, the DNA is TGTGCCAGCAGTTTCAGGGGGGGGGACACTGAAGCTTTCTTT. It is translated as CASSFRGGDTEAFF.

The CDR3 loop is CASSLEANTEAFF. In nucleotides, the CDR3 is TGTGCCAGCAGCTTAGAAGCGAACACTGAAGCTTTCTTT. The genes are TRBV7-2 and TRBJ1-1; the D is unclear. There are 13 residues in the CDR3. With 1 base removed from V and 1 base from J, the gap between germline ends came to 4 bases. The germline gives CDR1 SGHTA, CDR2 FQGNSA.

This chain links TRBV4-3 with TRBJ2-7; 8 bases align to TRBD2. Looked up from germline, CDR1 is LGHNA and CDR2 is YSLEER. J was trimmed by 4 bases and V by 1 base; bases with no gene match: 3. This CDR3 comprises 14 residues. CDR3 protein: CASSQARGGYEQYF. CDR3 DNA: TGCGCCAGCAGCCAAGCACGGGGGGGGTACGAGCAGTACTTC.

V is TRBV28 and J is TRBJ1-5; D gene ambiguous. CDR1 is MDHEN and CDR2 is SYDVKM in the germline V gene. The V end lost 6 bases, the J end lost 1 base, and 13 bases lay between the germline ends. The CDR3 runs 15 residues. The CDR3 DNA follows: TGTGCCAGCAGCTTTCTTCTGAGGAGCAATCAGCCCCAGCATTTT. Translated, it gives CASSFLLRSNQPQHF.

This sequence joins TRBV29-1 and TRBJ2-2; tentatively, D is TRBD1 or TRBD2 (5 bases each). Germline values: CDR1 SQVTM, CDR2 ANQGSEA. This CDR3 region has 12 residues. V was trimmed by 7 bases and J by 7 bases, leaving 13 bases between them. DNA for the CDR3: TGCAGCGCTAGCAGGGTGTTCGGGGAGCTGTTTTTT. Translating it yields CSASRVFGELFF.

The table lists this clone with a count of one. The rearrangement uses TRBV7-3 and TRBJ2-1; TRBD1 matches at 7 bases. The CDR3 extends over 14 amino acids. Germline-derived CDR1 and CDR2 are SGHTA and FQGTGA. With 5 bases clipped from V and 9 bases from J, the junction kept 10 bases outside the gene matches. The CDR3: CASSISSQGSEQFF. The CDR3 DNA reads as TGTGCCAGCAGCATATCCTCACAGGGGTCTGAGCAGTTCTTC.

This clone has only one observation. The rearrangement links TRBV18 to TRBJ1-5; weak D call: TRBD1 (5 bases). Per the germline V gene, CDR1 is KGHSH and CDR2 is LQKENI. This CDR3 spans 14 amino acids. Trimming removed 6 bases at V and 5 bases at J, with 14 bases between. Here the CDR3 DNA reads TGTGCCAGCTCGCTAGATCAGGGAGATCAGCCCCAGCATTTT. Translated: CASSLDQGDQPQHF.

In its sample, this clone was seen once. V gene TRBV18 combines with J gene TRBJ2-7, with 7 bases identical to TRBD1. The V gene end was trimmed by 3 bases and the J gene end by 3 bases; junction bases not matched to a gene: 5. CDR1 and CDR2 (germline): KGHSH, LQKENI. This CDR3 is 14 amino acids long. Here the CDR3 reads CASSPRGQHYEQYF. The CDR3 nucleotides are TGTGCCAGCTCACCCCGGGGACAGCACTACGAGCAGTACTTC.

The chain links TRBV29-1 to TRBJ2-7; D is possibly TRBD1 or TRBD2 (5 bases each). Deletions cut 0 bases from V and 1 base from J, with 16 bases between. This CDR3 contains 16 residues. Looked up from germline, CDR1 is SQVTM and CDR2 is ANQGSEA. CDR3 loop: CSVEDEGQSSSYEQYF. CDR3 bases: TGCAGCGTTGAAGATGAGGGGCAGTCCTCTTCCTACGAGCAGTACTTC.

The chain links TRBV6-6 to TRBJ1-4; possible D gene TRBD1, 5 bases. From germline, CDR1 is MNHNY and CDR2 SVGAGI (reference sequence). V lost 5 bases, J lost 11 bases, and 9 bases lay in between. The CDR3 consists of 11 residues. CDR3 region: CASSQGPKLFF. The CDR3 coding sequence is TGTGCCAGCAGTCAGGGACCGAAACTGTTTTTT.

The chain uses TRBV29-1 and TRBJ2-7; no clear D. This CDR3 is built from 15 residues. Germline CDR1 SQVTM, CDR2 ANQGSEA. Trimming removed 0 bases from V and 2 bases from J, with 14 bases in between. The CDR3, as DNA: TGCAGCGTTGAAGATCTCTCCCAGAAACCCTACGAGCAGTACTTC. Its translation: CSVEDLSQKPYEQYF.

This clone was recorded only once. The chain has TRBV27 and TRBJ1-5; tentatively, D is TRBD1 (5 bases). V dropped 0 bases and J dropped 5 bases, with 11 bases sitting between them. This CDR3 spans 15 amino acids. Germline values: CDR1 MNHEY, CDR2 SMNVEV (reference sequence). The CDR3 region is CASSLSVTGDQPQHF. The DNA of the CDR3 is TGTGCCAGCAGTTTATCGGTAACAGGCGATCAGCCCCAGCATTTT.

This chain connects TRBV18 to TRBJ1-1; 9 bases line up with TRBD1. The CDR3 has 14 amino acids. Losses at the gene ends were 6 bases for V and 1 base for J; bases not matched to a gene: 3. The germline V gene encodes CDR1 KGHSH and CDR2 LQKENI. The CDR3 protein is CASSLGQGNTEAFF. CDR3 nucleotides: TGTGCCAGCTCCCTGGGACAGGGGAACACTGAAGCTTTCTTT.

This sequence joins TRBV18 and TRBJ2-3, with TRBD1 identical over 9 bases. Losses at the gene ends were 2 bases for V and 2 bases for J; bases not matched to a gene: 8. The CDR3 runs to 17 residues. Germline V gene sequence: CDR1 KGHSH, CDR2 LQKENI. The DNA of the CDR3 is TGTGCCAGCTCACCAAGGACAGGGGTAGGGCACACAGATACGCAGTATTTT. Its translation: CASSPRTGVGHTDTQYF. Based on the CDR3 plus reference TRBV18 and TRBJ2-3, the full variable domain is NAGVMQNPRHLVRRRGQEARLRCSPMKGHSHVYWYRQLPEEGLKFMVYLQKENIIDESGMPKERFSAEFPKEGPSILRIQQVVRGDSAAYFCASSPRTGVGHTDTQYFGPGTRLTVL.

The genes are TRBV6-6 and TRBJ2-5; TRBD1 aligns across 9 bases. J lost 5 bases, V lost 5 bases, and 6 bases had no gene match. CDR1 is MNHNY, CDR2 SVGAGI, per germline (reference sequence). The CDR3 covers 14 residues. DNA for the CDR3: TGTGCCAGCAGTACCGGGACAGGGACCGAGACCCAGTACTTC. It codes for CASSTGTGTETQYF.

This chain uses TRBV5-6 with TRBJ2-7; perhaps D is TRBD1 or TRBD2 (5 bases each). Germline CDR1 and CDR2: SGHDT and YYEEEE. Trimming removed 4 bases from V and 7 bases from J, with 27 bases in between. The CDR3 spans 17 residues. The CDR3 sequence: CASSGFWGFTDLREQYF. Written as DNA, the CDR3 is TGTGCCAGCAGCGGGTTCTGGGGGTTCACGGACCTACGGGAGCAGTACTTC.

This CDR3 is CASSLDWGQRSGYTF. Written as DNA, the CDR3 is TGTGCCAGCAGCTTAGATTGGGGACAGCGTTCCGGCTACACCTTC. The chain uses TRBV7-2 and TRBJ1-2, with 7 nucleotides matching TRBD1. Germline V CDR1 and CDR2: SGHTA, FQGNSA. The J segment lost 8 bases and the V segment lost 1 base, leaving 10 bases of the junction unmatched. The CDR3 runs to 15 residues.

The CDR3 DNA reads TGTGCCAGCAGTTTACAGGGGACGGCTGAAGCTTTCTTT. This codes for CASSLQGTAEAFF. The rearrangement links TRBV27 to TRBJ1-1; D is perhaps TRBD1 (6 bases). Germline loops: CDR1 MNHEY, CDR2 SMNVEV (reference sequence). V dropped 2 bases and J dropped 6 bases, with 10 bases sitting between them. The length of the CDR3 is 13 residues.

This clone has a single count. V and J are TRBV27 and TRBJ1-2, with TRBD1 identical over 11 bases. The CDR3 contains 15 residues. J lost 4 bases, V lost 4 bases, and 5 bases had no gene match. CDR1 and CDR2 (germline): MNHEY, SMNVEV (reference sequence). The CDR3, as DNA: TGTGCCAGCAGTTCCAGGACAGGGGGCGGCTATGGCTACACCTTC. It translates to CASSSRTGGGYGYTF.

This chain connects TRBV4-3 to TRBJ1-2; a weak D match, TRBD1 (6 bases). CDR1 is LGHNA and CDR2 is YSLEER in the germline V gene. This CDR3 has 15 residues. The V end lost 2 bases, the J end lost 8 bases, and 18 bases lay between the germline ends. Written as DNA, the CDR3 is TGCGCCAGCAGCCAACAAACAGGGCCCTGGGGGGGCTACACCTTC. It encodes CASSQQTGPWGGYTF.

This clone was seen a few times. DNA for the CDR3: TGTGCCAGCAGCGTAGGAGGAGGGGACGACAGGGGTATCAGTTATGGCTACACCTTC. It specifies CASSVGGGDDRGISYGYTF. The chain carries TRBV9 and TRBJ1-2; 8 bases match TRBD1. Germline CDR1 SGDLS, CDR2 YYNGEE. J was trimmed by 5 bases and V by 0 bases; bases with no gene match: 18. There are 19 residues in the CDR3. Full variable domain (outside the CDR3, taken from reference TRBV9 and TRBJ1-2): DSGVTQTPKHLITATGQRVTLRCSPRSGDLSVYWYQQSLDQGLQFLIQYYNGEERAKGNILERFSAQQFPDLHSELNLSSLELGDSALYFCASSVGGGDDRGISYGYTFGSGTRLTVV.

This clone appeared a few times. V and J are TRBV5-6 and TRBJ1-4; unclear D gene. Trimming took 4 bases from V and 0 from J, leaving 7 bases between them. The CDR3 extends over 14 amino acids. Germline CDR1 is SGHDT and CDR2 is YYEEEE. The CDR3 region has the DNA TGTGCCAGCAGCCCTACTTCAACTAATGAAAAACTGTTTTTT. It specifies CASSPTSTNEKLFF.

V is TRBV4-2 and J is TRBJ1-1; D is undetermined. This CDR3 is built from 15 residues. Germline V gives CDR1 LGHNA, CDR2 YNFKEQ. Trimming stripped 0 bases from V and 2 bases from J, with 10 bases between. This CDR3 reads CASSQDRSRNTEAFF. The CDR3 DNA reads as TGTGCCAGCAGCCAAGATCGGAGCAGAAACACTGAAGCTTTCTTT.

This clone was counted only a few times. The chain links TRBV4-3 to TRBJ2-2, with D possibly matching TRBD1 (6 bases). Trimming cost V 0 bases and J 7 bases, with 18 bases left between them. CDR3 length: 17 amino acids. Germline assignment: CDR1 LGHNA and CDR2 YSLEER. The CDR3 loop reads CASSQDYVGARSGELFF. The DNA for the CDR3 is TGCGCCAGCAGCCAAGATTATGTGGGGGCGCGGAGCGGGGAGCTGTTTTTT.

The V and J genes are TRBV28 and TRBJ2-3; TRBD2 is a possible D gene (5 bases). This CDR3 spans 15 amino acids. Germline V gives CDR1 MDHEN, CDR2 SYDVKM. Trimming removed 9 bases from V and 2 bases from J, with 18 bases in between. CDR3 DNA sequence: TGTGCCAGTTTCTCGGTGGGCGGGTTCACAGATACGCAGTATTTT. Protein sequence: CASFSVGGFTDTQYF.

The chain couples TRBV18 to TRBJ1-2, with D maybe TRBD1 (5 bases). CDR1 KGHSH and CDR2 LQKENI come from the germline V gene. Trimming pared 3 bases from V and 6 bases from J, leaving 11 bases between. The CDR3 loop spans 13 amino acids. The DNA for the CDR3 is TGTGCCAGCTCACCGGGGCAGGGACATGGCTACACCTTC. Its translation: CASSPGQGHGYTF.

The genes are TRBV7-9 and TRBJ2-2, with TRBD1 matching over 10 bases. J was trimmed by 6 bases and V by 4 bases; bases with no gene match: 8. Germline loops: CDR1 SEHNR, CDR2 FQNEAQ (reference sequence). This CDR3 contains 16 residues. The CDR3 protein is CASSSPGQGLPGELFF. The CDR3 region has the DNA TGTGCCAGCAGCTCCCCGGGACAGGGGTTACCCGGGGAGCTGTTTTTT.